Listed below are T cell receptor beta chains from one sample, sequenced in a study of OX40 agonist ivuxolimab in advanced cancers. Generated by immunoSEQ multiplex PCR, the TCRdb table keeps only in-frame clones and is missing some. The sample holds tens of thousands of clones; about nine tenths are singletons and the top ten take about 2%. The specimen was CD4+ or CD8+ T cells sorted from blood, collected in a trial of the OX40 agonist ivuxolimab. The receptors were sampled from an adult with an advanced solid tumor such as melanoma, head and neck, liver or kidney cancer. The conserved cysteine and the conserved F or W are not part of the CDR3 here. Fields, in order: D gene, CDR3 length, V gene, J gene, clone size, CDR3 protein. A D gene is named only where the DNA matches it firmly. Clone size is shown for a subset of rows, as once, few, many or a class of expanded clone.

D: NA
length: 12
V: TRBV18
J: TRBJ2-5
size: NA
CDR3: ASSPGRTQETQY

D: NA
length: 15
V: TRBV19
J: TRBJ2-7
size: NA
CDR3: ASKLLGEDRGPFEKY

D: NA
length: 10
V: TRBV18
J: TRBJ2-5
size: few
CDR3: ASSPKQETQY

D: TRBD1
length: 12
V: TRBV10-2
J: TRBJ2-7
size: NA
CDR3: ASRRTGDAYEQY

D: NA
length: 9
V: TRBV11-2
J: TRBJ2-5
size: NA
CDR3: ASSPEGTQY

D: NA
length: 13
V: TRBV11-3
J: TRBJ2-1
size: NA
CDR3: ASSLIGFSYNEQF

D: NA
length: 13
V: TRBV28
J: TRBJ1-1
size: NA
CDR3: ASSSIGVGNTEAF

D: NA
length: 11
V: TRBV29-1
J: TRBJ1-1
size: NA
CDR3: SVGGGAYTEAF

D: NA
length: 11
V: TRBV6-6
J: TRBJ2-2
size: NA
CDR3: ASSYGGSGELF

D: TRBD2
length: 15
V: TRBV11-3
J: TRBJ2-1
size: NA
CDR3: ASSPQAGDVSYNEQF

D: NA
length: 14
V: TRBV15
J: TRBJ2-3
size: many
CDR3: ATSRVASFSTDTQY

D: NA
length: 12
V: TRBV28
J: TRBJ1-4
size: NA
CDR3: ASSLRGVREKLF

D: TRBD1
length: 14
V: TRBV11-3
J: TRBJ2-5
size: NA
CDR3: ASSSGKGAYGETQY

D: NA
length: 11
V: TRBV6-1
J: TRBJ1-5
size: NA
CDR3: ASKRDHNQPQH

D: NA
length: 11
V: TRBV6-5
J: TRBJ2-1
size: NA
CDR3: ASSSPANNEQF

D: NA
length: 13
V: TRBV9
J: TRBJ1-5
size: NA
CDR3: ASSADPGGNQPQH

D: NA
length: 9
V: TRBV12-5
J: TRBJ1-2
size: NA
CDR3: ALPVGYGYT

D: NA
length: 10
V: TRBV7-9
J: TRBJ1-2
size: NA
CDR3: ASSLETDGYT

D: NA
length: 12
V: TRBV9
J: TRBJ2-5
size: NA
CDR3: ASSVANGAETQY

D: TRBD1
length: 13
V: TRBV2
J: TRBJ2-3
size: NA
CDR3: ASKSGTGAGDTQY

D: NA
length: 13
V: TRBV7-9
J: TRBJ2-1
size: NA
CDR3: ASSLQQGLYNEQF

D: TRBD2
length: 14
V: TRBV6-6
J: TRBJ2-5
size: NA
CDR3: ASSYLGTSGSETQY

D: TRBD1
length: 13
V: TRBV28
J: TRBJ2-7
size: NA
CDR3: ASSAVGTGTYEQY

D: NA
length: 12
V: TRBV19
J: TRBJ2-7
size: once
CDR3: ASSPIYSSYEQY

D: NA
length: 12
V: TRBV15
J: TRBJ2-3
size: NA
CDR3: ATSRDRGPNTQY

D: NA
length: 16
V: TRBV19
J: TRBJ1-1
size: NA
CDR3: ASRFGRAGDPLNTEAF